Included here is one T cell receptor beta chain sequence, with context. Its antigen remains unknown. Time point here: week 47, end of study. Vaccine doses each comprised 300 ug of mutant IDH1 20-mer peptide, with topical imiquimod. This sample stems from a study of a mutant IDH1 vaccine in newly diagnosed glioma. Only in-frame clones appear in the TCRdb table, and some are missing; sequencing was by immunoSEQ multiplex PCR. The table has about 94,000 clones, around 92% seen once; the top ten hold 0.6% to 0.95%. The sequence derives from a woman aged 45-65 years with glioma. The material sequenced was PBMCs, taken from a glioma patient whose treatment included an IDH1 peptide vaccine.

The CDR3: CASSDPAWGGETQYF. CDR3 nucleotide sequence: TGTGCCAGCAGTGACCCCGCCTGGGGAGGCGAGACCCAGTACTTC. V and J are TRBV2 and TRBJ2-5; perhaps TRBD2 as D (6 bases). The CDR3 runs to 15 residues. Germline V lookup: CDR1 SNHLY, CDR2 FYNNEI. The ends were cut back, 3 bases at V and 5 bases at J, with 16 bases in the middle.